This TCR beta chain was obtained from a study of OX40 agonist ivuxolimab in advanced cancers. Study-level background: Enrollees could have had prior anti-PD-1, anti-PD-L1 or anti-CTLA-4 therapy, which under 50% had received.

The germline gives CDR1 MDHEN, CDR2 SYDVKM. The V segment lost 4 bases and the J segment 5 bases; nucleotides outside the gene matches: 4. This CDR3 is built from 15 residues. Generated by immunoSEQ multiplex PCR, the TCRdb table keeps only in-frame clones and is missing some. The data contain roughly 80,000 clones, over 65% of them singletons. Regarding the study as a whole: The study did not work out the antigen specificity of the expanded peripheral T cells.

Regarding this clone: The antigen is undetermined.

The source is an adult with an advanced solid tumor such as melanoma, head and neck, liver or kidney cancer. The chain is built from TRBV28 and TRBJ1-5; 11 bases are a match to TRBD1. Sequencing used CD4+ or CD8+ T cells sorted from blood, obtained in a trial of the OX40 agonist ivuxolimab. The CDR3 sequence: CASSSGQGGYQPQHF. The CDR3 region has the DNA TGTGCCAGCAGTTCGGGACAGGGGGGTTATCAGCCCCAGCATTTT.